This passage covers 29 T cell receptor beta chains from one sample sequenced in a study of regulatory T cells in long-lasting Graves disease. The time point was: persistent/refractory GD, antithyroid drugs over 5 years with positive TRAb. The TCR library was made from RNA that had been extracted from PBMCs in TRIzol. Sequencing libraries for TCR beta were prepared with iRepertoire HTBI primers and Arm-PCR of CDR3 regions. TCRdb ran MiXCR on the multiplex PCR reads and lists one entry per CDR3 protein. This table holds 400,000 or so distinct CDR3 sequences, around 21% found once. Here the sequenced sample was peripheral blood mononuclear cells (PBMCs), taken when the disease was refractory, from a patient treated with antithyroid drugs. The receptor set was obtained from a female donor with Graves disease.

This clonotype was seen repeatedly, ten times or more. The J gene is TRBJ2-7, the V gene TRBV2; 9 nucleotides match TRBD1. The J segment lost 3 bases and the V segment lost 4 bases, leaving 4 bases of the junction unmatched. The CDR3 sequence is 14 residues long. Germline CDR1 SNHLY, CDR2 FYNNEI. DNA for the CDR3: TGTGCCAGCAGTGCGACAGGGGGAAGCTACGAGCAGTACTTC. Encoded protein: CASSATGGSYEQYF.

CDR3 residues: CANEDSRGNSPLHF. The CDR3 bases are TGTGCCAATGAGGACAGCCGAGGCAATTCACCCCTCCACTTT. The J gene is TRBJ1-6, the V gene TRBV19, with D tentatively TRBD1 (6 bases). CDR1 is LNHDA, CDR2 SQIVND, per germline (reference sequence). V was shortened by 10 bases and J by 7 bases, with 17 bases between the two germline ends. CDR3 length: 14 residues.

This clonotype turned up a few times. V is TRBV19 and J is TRBJ2-4, with TRBD2 matching 11 bases. Germline assignment: CDR1 LNHDA and CDR2 SQIVND (reference sequence). J lost 0 bases, V lost 3 bases, and 7 bases had no gene match. The CDR3 runs 18 residues. CDR3: CASSILPGLAGAKNIQYF. The CDR3 DNA reads as TGTGCCAGTAGTATCCTCCCTGGACTAGCGGGAGCCAAAAACATTCAGTACTTC.

This clonotype was found many times. A much larger clone is a single base away; this may be a read error. The chain joins TRBV12-3 or TRBV12-4 to TRBJ2-2, with unresolved D. The length of the CDR3 is 12 residues. With 3 bases removed from V and 2 bases from J, the gap between germline ends came to 1 base. CDR3 loop: CASSFNTGELFF. Written as DNA, the CDR3 is TGTGCCAGCAGTTTCAACACCGGGGAGCTGTTTTTT.

This chain joins TRBV25-1 and TRBJ2-7, with a tentative D call TRBD2 (7 bases). Germline V gene data show CDR1 as MGHDK and CDR2 as SYGVNS. Trimming shortened V by 6 bases and J by 4 bases, and 22 bases separated the two germline ends. CDR3 length equals 16 residues. The CDR3 region is CASSPRGGLGSYEQYF. CDR3 coding DNA: TGTGCCAGCAGCCCAAGGGGGGGGTTGGGTTCTTACGAGCAGTACTTC.

The V call is TRBV7-8, the J call TRBJ2-1; 8 nucleotides line up with TRBD2. V lost 5 bases to trimming and J lost 0 bases; unmatched junction nucleotides: 9. CDR3 length: 17 residues. Germline CDR1 reads SGHVS; CDR2 reads FQNEAQ. DNA for the CDR3: TGTGCCAGCAGCCTCCTTAGCGGGGATGACTCCTACAATGAGCAGTTCTTC. As protein: CASSLLSGDDSYNEQFF.

The gene calls are TRBV7-2 and TRBJ1-6, with D possibly being TRBD1 (6 bases). The CDR3 runs to 16 residues. Germline CDR1 SGHTA, CDR2 FQGNSA. V gave up 3 bases and J gave up 5 bases, with 14 bases separating them. The CDR3 loop reads CASSLGGQIDNSPLHF. For the CDR3, the DNA is TGTGCCAGCAGCTTGGGAGGACAGATAGATAATTCACCCCTCCACTTT.

The V and J genes are TRBV7-8 and TRBJ2-2; D gene unclear. The V end was cut by 1 base, the J end by 6 bases, with 9 bases between. The CDR3 is 14 residues long. Germline-derived CDR1 and CDR2 are SGHVS and FQNEAQ. CDR3 nucleotide sequence: TGTGCCAGCAGCTTAGGGACCTCCCCCGGGGAGCTGTTTTTT. Protein: CASSLGTSPGELFF.

This clonotype was seen many times. CDR3 sequence (DNA): TGTGCCAGCAGTACAAGCTCGGGGTTACCGGGGGAGCTGTTTTTT. Its protein is CASSTSSGLPGELFF. The J gene is TRBJ2-2, the V gene TRBV27, with D tentatively TRBD2 (5 bases). The CDR3 is 15 residues long. Germline V lookup: CDR1 MNHEY, CDR2 SMNVEV (reference sequence). V shed 5 bases and J shed 8 bases, with 18 bases lying between them.

This clonotype was found a few times. The chain couples TRBV7-3 to TRBJ1-4; D ambiguous. V gave up 2 bases and J gave up 8 bases, with 9 bases separating them. Germline lookup yields CDR1 SGHTA and CDR2 FQGTGA. This CDR3 contains 13 residues. CDR3 nucleotides: TGTGCCAGCAGCTTATACCACGGGGAAAAACTGTTTTTT. This encodes CASSLYHGEKLFF.

The sample holds a few counts of this clonotype. The V call is TRBV12-3 or TRBV12-4, the J call TRBJ1-5; D not resolved. Trimming stripped 3 bases from V and 2 bases from J, with 11 bases between. The CDR3 totals 15 residues. CDR3 residues: CASSFRHWGNQPQHF. The CDR3 DNA reads as TGTGCCAGCAGTTTTAGACACTGGGGCAATCAGCCCCAGCATTTT.

This clonotype occurred many times. The genes are TRBV7-3 and TRBJ2-2, with D tentatively TRBD2 (5 bases). This CDR3 is 13 amino acids long. V shed 3 bases and J shed 4 bases, with 6 bases lying between them. Germline CDR1 SGHTA, CDR2 FQGTGA. The CDR3 coding sequence is TGTGCCAGCAGCTTCGAGGGCACCGGGGAGCTGTTTTTT. This encodes CASSFEGTGELFF.

The genes are TRBV27 and TRBJ2-6; TRBD1 aligns across 7 bases. V was clipped by 4 bases and J by 0 bases; unmatched bases: 12. The CDR3 length is 19 residues. The germline gives CDR1 MNHEY, CDR2 SMNVEV (reference sequence). The CDR3 spells CASSSFYGQEDSGANVLTF. The DNA of the CDR3 is TGTGCCAGCAGTTCCTTCTATGGACAGGAAGACTCTGGGGCCAACGTCCTGACTTTC.

The rearrangement links TRBV12-3 or TRBV12-4 to TRBJ2-7; TRBD1 or TRBD2 may be the D gene (5 bases each). Trimming stripped 3 bases from V and 5 bases from J, with 14 bases between. The CDR3 consists of 14 residues. In DNA, the CDR3 is TGTGCCAGCAGTTTGAGGGGCGCCCTGGACGAGCAGTACTTC. Translated, it gives CASSLRGALDEQYF.

The chain recombines TRBV10-3 with TRBJ1-1; perhaps TRBD1 as D (5 bases). Germline V gene sequence: CDR1 ENHRY, CDR2 SYGVKD. Trimming removed 4 bases at V and 0 bases at J, with 9 bases between. CDR3 length equals 14 residues. The CDR3 loop is CAISAGVMNTEAFF. The DNA of the CDR3 is TGTGCCATCAGTGCGGGGGTCATGAACACTGAAGCTTTCTTT.

The sample holds a few counts of this clonotype. The rearrangement joins TRBV20-1 to TRBJ2-7; 7 bases align to TRBD1. V lost 1 base to trimming and J lost 6 bases; unmatched junction nucleotides: 6. Germline CDR1 DFQATT, CDR2 SNEGSKA (reference sequence). CDR3 length: 13 amino acids. In nucleotides, the CDR3 is TGCAGTGCTAGAGGACAGGGTGGTTTCGAGCAGTACTTC. This translates into CSARGQGGFEQYF.

The chain has TRBV12-3 or TRBV12-4 and TRBJ2-7, with 8 bases that match TRBD2. With V trimmed by 8 bases and J by 9 bases, 12 bases remained unmatched. There are 13 residues in the CDR3. CDR3 coding DNA: TGTGCCAGCCGGGCGGGAGGCATATCAGGGCAGTACTTC. It specifies CASRAGGISGQYF.

The chain joins TRBV6-1 to TRBJ1-1, with D unclear. CDR3 length: 15 residues. Germline V lookup: CDR1 MNHNS, CDR2 SASEGT. V shed 7 bases and J shed 0 bases, with 15 bases lying between them. CDR3 DNA: TGTGCCAGCACCCAAGGAGGGCAGTTGAACACTGAAGCTTTCTTT. Translating it yields CASTQGGQLNTEAFF.

The genes are TRBV6-8 and TRBJ1-6, with D hard to call. The germline V gene has CDR1 MNHGY and CDR2 SAAAGT. V dropped 5 bases and J dropped 8 bases, with 4 bases sitting between them. This CDR3 has 11 residues. For the CDR3, the DNA is TGTGCCAGCAGTGGGGATTCACCCCTCCACTTT. Encoded protein: CASSGDSPLHF.

This clonotype was seen only a few times. The genes are TRBV19 and TRBJ2-5; D gene uncertain. Germline lookup yields CDR1 LNHDA and CDR2 SQIVND (reference sequence). CDR3 size: 13 residues. V dropped 2 bases and J dropped 5 bases, with 9 bases sitting between them. CDR3 coding DNA: TGTGCCAGTAGTATATACAGCCGGGAGACCCAGTACTTC. Amino acid sequence: CASSIYSRETQYF.

This clonotype appeared many times. This chain uses TRBV28 with TRBJ1-6; 7 positions agree with TRBD1. After removal of 6 bases from V and 0 bases from J, the junction contained 5 bases not matched to a gene. This CDR3 has 16 amino acids. CDR1 is MDHEN, CDR2 SYDVKM, per germline. The CDR3 spells CASRGQPSSYNSPLHF. As DNA, the CDR3 is TGTGCCAGCAGGGGACAGCCCAGCTCCTATAATTCACCCCTCCACTTT.

J is TRBJ2-7 and V is TRBV5-1, with D possibly matching TRBD1 (6 bases). The germline V and J ends were trimmed by 9 bases and 1 base, with 14 bases remaining between them. The V gene's germline CDR1 is SGHRS and CDR2 YFSETQ. The CDR3 has 13 amino acids. The CDR3 DNA reads as TGCGCCACCAAGCCGGACAGTTCCTACGAGCAGTACTTC. It codes for CATKPDSSYEQYF.

V and J are TRBV19 and TRBJ2-2; 8 positions agree with TRBD1. The junction had 12 bases not matched to a gene; V was cut back by 4 bases and J by 8 bases. Germline CDR1 LNHDA, CDR2 SQIVND (reference sequence). CDR3 size: 16 residues. The CDR3 loop reads CASSTDRDGRMGELFF. The CDR3 DNA sequence: TGTGCCAGTAGTACGGACAGGGATGGGAGAATGGGGGAGCTGTTTTTT.

This clonotype was counted ten times or more. The chain combines TRBV12-3 or TRBV12-4 with TRBJ2-2; D is possibly TRBD2 (6 bases). The germline V and J ends were trimmed by 4 bases and 0 bases, with 9 bases remaining between them. The CDR3 extends over 15 amino acids. The CDR3 here is CASSWAGPNTGELFF. The CDR3 DNA follows: TGTGCCAGCAGTTGGGCGGGGCCGAACACCGGGGAGCTGTTTTTT.

This chain uses TRBV4-3 with TRBJ1-1, with D possibly TRBD1 on 6 matching bases. CDR1 and CDR2 from the germline V gene are LGHNA and YSLEER. V gave up 1 base and J gave up 12 bases, with 18 bases separating them. This CDR3 is 14 amino acids long. For the CDR3, the DNA is TGCGCCAGCAGCCAAGGTGGGACATCCCGGACGACTTTCTTT. Translating gives CASSQGGTSRTTFF.

In its sample, this clonotype was seen many times. The chain uses TRBV7-2 and TRBJ1-1; a possible D gene is TRBD1 (6 bases). The CDR3 runs to 14 residues. The ends were cut back, 6 bases at V and 5 bases at J, with 16 bases in the middle. CDR1 SGHTA and CDR2 FQGNSA come from the germline V gene. As DNA, the CDR3 is TGTGCCAGCAGTCGGAACTATCAGGGGACTGAAGCTTTCTTT. Translated, it gives CASSRNYQGTEAFF.

This chain connects TRBV20-1 to TRBJ2-7; 7 bases line up with TRBD1. The junction had 8 bases not matched to a gene; V was cut back by 6 bases and J by 0 bases. The CDR3 extends over 14 amino acids. Germline V gives CDR1 DFQATT, CDR2 SNEGSKA (reference sequence). CDR3 DNA: TGCAGTGCCACAGACAGGGACAGCTCCTACGAGCAGTACTTC. Encoded protein: CSATDRDSSYEQYF.

Only a few counts were recorded for this clonotype. This sequence joins TRBV5-5 and TRBJ2-7, with D possibly matching TRBD2 (6 bases). The ends were cut back, 5 bases at V and 3 bases at J, with 18 bases in the middle. Germline assignment: CDR1 SGHKS and CDR2 YYEKEE (reference sequence). The CDR3 is 15 amino acids. Written as DNA, the CDR3 is TGTGCCAGCAGTTACCCGGAGGGGAATAGCTACGAGCAGTACTTC. This encodes CASSYPEGNSYEQYF.

V is TRBV5-1 and J is TRBJ1-1; unclear D gene. From germline, CDR1 is SGHRS and CDR2 YFSETQ. The CDR3 has 14 amino acids. Trimming removed 4 bases from V and 1 base from J, with 11 bases in between. The CDR3 loop is CASSTLSKNTEAFF. The CDR3 nucleotides are TGCGCCAGCAGCACACTGAGTAAGAACACTGAAGCTTTCTTT.